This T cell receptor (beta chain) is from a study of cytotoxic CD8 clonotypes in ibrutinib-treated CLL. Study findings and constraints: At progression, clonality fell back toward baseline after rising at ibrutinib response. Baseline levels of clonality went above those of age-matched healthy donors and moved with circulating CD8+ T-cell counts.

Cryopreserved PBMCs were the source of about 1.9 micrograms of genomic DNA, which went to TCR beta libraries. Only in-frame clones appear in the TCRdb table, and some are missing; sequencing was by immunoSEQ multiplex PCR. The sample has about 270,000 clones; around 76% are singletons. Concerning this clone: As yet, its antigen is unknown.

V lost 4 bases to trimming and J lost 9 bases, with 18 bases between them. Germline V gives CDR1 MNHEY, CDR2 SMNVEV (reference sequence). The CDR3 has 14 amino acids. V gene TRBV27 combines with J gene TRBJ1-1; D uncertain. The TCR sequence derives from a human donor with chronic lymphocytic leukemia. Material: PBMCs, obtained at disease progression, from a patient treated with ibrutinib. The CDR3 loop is CASSSLAPLGKAFF. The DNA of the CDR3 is TGTGCCAGCAGTTCCCTGGCGCCTCTAGGGAAAGCTTTCTTT.